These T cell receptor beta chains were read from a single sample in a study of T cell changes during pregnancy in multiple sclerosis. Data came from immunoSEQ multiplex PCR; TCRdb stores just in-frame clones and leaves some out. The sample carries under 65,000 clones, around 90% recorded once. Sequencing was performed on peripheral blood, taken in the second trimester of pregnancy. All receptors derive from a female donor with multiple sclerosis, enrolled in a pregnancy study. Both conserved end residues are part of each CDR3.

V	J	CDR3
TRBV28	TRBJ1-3	CASRSVAGEGAGNTIYF
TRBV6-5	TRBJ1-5	CASSSRQRSNQPQHF
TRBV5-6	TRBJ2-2	CASSPRTSGYPSTGELFF
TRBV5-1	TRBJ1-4	CASSLILQGARTNEKLFF
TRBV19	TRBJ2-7	CASSIWTGEYYEQYF
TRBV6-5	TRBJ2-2	CASREREGAGELFF
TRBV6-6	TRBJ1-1	CASSYRPLGDTEAFF
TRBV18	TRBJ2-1	CASSSDWSAYNEQFF
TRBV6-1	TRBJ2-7	CASSNRDRVYEQYF
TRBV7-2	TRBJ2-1	CASSSLGLNSYNEQFF
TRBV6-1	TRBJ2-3	CASGLARISTDTQYF
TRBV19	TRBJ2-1	CASTVLAGNSYNEQFF
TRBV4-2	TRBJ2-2	CASSQDLNRAGELFF
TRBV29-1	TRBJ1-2	CSVGADRNYGYTF
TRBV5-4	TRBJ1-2	CASSSRTGDNYGYTF